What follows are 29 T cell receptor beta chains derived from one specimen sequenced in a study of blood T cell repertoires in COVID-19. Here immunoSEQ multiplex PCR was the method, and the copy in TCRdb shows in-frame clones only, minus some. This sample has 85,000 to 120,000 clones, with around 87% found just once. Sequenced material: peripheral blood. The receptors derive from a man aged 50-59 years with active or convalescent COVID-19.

The CDR3 protein is CASSAGPYGYTF. The CDR3 nucleotides read TGCGCCAGCAGTGCCGGTCCATATGGCTACACCTTC. The chain links TRBV10-1 to TRBJ1-2, with unresolved D. The CDR3 is 12 residues long. The V end lost 4 bases, the J end lost 5 bases, and 8 bases lay between the germline ends. CDR1 is WNHNN and CDR2 is SYGVQD in the germline V gene (reference sequence).

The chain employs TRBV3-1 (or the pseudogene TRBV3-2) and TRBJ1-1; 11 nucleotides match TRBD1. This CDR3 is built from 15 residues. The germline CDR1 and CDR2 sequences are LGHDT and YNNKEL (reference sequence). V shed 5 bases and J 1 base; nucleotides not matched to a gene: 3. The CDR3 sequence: CASSWTGGWNTEAFF. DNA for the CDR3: TGTGCCAGCAGCTGGACAGGGGGCTGGAACACTGAAGCTTTCTTT.

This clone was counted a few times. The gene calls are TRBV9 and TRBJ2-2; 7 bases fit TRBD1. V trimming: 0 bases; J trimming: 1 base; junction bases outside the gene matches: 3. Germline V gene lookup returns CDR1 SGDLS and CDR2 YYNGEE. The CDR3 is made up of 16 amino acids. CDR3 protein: CASSVVGTENTGELFF. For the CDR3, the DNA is TGTGCCAGCAGCGTAGTAGGGACAGAGAACACCGGGGAGCTGTTTTTT.

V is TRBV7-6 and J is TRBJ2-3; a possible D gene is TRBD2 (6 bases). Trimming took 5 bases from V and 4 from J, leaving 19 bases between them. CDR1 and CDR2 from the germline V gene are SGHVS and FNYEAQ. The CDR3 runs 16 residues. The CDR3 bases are TGTGCCAGCAGCGCCCTGGGGCGCGGGGCCTCAGATACGCAGTATTTT. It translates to CASSALGRGASDTQYF.

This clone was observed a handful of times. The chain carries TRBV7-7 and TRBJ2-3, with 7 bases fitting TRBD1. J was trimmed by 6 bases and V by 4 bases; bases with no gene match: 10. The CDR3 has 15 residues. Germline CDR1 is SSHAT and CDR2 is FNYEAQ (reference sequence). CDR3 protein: CASSSTGDRSDTQYF. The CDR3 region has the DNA TGTGCCAGCAGCTCTACTGGGGACAGATCGGATACGCAGTATTTT.

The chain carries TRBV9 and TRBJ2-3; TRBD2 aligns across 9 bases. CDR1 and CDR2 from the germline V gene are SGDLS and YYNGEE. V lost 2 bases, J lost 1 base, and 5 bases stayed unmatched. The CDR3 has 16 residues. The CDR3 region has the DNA TGTGCCAGCAGCGTCCAAGCGGGGGGACGCACAGATACGCAGTATTTT. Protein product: CASSVQAGGRTDTQYF. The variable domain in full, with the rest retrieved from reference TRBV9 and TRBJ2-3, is DSGVTQTPKHLITATGQRVTLRCSPRSGDLSVYWYQQSLDQGLQFLIQYYNGEERAKGNILERFSAQQFPDLHSELNLSSLELGDSALYFCASSVQAGGRTDTQYFGPGTRLTVL.

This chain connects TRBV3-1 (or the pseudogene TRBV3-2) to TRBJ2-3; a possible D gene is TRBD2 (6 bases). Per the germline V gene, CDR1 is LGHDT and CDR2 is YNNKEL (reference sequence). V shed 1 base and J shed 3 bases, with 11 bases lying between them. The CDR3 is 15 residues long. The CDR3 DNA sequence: TGTGCCAGCAGCCAAGGTTCAGGGAGGACAGATACGCAGTATTTT. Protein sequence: CASSQGSGRTDTQYF.

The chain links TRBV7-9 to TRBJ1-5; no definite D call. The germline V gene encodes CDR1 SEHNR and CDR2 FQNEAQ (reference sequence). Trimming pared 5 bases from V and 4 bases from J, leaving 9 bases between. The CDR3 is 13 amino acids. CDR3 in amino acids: CASSPALNQPQHF. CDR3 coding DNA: TGTGCCAGCAGCCCCGCCCTAAATCAGCCCCAGCATTTT.

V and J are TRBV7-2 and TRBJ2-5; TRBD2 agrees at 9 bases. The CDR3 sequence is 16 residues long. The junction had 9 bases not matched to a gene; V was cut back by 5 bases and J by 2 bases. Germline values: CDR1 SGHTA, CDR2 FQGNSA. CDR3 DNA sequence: TGTGCCAGCAGCCAACCGGCTAGCGGGGATCAAGAGACCCAGTACTTC. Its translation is CASSQPASGDQETQYF.

The CDR3 bases are TGTGCCAGCAGCCGCGGACAGCCGGGGGAGCTGTTTTTT. It yields the protein CASSRGQPGELFF. The V gene is TRBV7-9, the J gene TRBJ2-2, with D perhaps matching TRBD1 (6 bases). V gave up 5 bases and J gave up 8 bases, with 12 bases separating them. CDR3 length: 13 amino acids. The germline gives CDR1 SEHNR, CDR2 FQNEAQ (reference sequence).

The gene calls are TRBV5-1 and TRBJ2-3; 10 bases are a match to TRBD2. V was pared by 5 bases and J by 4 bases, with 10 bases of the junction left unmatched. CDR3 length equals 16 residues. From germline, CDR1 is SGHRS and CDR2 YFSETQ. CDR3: CASRLTSSGGADTQYF. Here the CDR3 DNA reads TGCGCCAGCAGGCTAACTTCGAGCGGGGGGGCAGATACGCAGTATTTT.

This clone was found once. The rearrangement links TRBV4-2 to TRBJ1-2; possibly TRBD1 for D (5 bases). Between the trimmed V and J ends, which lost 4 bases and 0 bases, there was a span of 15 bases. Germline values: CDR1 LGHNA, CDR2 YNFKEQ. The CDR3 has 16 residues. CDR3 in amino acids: CASSPGGDRANYGYTF. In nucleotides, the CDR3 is TGTGCCAGCAGCCCCGGTGGAGACAGAGCTAACTATGGCTACACCTTC.

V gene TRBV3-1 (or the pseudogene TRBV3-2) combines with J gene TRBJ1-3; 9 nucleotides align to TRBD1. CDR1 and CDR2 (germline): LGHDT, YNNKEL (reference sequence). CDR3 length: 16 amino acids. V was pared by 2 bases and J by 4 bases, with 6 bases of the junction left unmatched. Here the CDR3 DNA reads TGTGCCAGCAGCCAAATACGGACAGGGGCCGGAAACACCATATATTTT. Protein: CASSQIRTGAGNTIYF.

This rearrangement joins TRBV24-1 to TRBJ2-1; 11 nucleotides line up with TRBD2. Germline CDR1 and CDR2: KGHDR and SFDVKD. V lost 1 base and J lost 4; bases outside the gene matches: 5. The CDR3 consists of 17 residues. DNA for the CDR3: TGTGCCACCAGTGATTTTACTAGCGGGGGATCATACAATGAGCAGTTCTTC. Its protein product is CATSDFTSGGSYNEQFF.

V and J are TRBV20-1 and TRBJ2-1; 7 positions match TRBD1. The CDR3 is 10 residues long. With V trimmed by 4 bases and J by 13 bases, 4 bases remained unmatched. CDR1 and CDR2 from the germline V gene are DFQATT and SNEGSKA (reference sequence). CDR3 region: CSATGQDQFF. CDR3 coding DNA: TGCAGTGCTACCGGACAGGATCAGTTCTTC.

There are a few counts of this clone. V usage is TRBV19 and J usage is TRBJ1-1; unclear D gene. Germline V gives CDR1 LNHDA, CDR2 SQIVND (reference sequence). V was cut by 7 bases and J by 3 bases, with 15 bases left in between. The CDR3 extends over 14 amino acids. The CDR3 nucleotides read TGTGCCAGTACCCGGGGAGGGAGTCACACTGAAGCTTTCTTT. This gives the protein CASTRGGSHTEAFF.

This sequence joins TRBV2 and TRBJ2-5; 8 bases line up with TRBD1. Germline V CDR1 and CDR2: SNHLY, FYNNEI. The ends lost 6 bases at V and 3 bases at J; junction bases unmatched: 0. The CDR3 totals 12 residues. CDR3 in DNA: TGTGCCAGCAGGACAGGGGAAGAGACCCAGTACTTC. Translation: CASRTGEETQYF.

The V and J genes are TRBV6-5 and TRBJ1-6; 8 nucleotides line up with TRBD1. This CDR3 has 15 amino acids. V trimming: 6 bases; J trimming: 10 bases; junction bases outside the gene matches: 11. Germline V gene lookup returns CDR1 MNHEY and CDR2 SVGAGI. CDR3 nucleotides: TGTGCCAGCAGGGTATTAGACAGGGGAAAATCACCCCTCCACTTT. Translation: CASRVLDRGKSPLHF.

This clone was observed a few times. The DNA of the CDR3 is TGTGCCAGTGACGACAGGGGCACCGGGGAGCTGTTTTTT. Amino acids: CASDDRGTGELFF. The rearrangement uses TRBV12-3 or TRBV12-4 and TRBJ2-2, with 8 nucleotides matching TRBD1. The CDR3 consists of 13 residues. V dropped 9 bases and J dropped 4; count of bases not matched to a gene: 4.

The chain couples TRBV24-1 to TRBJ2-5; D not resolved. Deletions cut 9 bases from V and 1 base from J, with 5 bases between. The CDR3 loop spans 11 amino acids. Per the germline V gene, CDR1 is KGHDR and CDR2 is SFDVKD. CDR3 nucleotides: TGTGCCACCCAGTCCCAAGAGACCCAGTACTTC. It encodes CATQSQETQYF.

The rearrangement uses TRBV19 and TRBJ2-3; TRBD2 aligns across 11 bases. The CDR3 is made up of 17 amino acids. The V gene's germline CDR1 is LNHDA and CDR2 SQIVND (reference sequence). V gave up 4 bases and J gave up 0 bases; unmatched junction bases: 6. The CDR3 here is CASSKLTSGVSTDTQYF. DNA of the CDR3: TGTGCCAGTAGTAAGCTGACTAGCGGGGTTAGCACAGATACGCAGTATTTT. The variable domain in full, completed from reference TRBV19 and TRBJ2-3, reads DGGITQSPKYLFRKEGQNVTLSCEQNLNHDAMYWYRQDPGQGLRLIYYSQIVNDFQKGDIAEGYSVSREKKESFPLTVTSAQKNPTAFYLCASSKLTSGVSTDTQYFGPGTRLTVL.

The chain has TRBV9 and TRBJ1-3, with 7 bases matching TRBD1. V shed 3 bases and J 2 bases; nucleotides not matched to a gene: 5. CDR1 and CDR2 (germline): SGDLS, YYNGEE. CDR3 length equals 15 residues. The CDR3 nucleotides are TGTGCCAGCAGCGCTTCAGACAGGGCTGGAAACACCATATATTTT. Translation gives CASSASDRAGNTIYF.

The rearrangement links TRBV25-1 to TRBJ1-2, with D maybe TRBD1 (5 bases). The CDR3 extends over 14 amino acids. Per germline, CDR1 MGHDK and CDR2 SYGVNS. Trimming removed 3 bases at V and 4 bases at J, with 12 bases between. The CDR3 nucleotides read TGTGCCAGCAGTGAGACAGTTGGTCCCTATGGCTACACCTTC. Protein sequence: CASSETVGPYGYTF.

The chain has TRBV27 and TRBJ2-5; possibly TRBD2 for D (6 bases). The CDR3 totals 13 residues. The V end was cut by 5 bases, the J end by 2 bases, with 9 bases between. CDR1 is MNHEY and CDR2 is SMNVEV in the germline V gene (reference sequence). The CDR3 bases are TGTGCCAGCAGTCCGGGACTTCAAGAGACCCAGTACTTC. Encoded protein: CASSPGLQETQYF.

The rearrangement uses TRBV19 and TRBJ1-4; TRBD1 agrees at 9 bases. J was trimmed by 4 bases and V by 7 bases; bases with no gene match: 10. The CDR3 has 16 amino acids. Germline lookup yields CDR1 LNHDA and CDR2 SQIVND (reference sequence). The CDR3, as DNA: TGTGCCAGTACCTCCCATACAGGGGGCCGTAATGAAAAACTGTTTTTT. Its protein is CASTSHTGGRNEKLFF.

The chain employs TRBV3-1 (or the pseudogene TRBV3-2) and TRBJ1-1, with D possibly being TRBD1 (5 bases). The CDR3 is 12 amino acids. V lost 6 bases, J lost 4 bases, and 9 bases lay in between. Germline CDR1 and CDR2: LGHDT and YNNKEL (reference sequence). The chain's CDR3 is CASSGGGTEAFF. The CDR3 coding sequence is TGTGCCAGCAGTGGGGGGGGCACTGAAGCTTTCTTT.

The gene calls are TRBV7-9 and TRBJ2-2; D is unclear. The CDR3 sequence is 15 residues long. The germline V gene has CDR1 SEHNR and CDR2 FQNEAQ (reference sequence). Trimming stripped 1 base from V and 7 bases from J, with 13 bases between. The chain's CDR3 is CASSLVSGLIGELFF. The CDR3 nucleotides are TGTGCCAGCAGCTTAGTATCAGGCCTCATCGGGGAGCTGTTTTTT. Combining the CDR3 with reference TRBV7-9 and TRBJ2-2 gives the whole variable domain DTGVSQNPRHKITKRGQNVTFRCDPISEHNRLYWYRQTLGQGPEFLTYFQNEAQLEKSRLLSDRFSAERPKGSFSTLEIQRTEQGDSAMYLCASSLVSGLIGELFFGEGSRLTVL.

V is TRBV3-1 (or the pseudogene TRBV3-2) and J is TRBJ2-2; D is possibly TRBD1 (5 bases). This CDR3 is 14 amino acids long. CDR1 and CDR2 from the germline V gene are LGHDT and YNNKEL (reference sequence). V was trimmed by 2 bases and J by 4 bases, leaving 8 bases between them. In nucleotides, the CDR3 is TGTGCCAGCAGCCAAAGGGGCCCCACCGGGGAGCTGTTTTTT. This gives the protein CASSQRGPTGELFF.

CDR3 bases: TGCGCCAGCAGCCAAAGCACAGGGTTCGCCGAGCAGTACGTC. Its translation is CASSQSTGFAEQYV. The chain employs TRBV4-1 and TRBJ2-7, with D perhaps TRBD1 (6 bases). This CDR3 region has 14 residues. The ends were cut back, 2 bases at V and 6 bases at J, with 14 bases in the middle. CDR1 and CDR2 (germline): MGHRA, YSYEKL.